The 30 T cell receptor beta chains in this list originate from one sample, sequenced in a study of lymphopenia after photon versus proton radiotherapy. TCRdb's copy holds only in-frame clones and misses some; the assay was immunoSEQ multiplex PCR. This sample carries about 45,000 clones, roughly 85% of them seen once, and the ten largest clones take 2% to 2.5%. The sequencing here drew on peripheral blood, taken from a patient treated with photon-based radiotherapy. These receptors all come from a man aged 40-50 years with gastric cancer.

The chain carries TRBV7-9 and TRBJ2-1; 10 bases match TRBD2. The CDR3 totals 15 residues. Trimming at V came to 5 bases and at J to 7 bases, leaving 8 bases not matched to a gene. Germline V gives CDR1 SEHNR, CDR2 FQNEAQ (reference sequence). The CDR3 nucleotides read TGTGCCAGCAGCCCGGAGCGGGGGGGCTGGAATGAGCAGTTCTTC. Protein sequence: CASSPERGGWNEQFF.

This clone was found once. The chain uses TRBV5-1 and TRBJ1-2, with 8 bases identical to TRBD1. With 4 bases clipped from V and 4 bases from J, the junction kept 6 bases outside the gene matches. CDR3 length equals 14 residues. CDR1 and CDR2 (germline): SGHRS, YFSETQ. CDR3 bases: TGCGCCAGCAGCGCGGGACAGGCAAGCTATGGCTACACCTTC. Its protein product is CASSAGQASYGYTF.

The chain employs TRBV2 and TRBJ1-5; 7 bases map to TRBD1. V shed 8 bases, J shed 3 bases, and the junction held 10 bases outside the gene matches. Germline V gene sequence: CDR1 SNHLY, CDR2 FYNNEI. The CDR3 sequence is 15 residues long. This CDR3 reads CASRPQTGSNQPQHF. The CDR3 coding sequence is TGTGCCAGCCGACCGCAGACAGGGTCCAATCAGCCCCAGCATTTT. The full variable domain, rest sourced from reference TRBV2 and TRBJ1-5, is EPEVTQTPSHQVTQMGQEVILRCVPISNHLYFYWYRQILGQKVEFLVSFYNNEISEKSEIFDDQFSVERPDGSNFTLKIRSTKLEDSAMYFCASRPQTGSNQPQHFGDGTRLSIL.

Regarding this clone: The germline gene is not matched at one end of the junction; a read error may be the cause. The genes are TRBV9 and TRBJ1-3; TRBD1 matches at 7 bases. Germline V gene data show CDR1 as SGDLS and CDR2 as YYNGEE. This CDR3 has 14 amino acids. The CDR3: CASSVGGLVEGQTF. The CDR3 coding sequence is TGTGCCAGCAGCGTAGGAGGGTTGGTAGAGGGACAGACCTTT.

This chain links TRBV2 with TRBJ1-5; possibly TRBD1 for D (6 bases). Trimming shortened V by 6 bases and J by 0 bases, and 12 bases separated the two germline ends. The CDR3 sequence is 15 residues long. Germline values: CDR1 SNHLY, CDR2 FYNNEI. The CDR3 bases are TGTGCCAGCAGGGGGGACATATATAGCAATCAGCCCCAGCATTTT. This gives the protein CASRGDIYSNQPQHF.

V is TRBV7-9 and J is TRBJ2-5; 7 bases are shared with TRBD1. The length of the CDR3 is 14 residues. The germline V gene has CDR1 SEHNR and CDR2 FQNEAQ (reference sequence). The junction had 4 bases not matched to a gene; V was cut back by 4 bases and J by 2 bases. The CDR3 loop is CASSSGQSQETQYF. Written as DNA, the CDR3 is TGTGCCAGCAGCTCGGGACAGAGTCAAGAGACCCAGTACTTC.

The CDR3 protein is CAWSVIVNTEAFF. CDR3 nucleotides: TGTGCCTGGAGTGTGATAGTGAACACTGAAGCTTTCTTT. The chain employs TRBV30 and TRBJ1-1; D is unresolved. The CDR3 runs to 13 residues. CDR1 is GTSNPN, CDR2 SVGIG, per germline (reference sequence). V was clipped by 0 bases and J by 0 bases, with 5 bases between them.

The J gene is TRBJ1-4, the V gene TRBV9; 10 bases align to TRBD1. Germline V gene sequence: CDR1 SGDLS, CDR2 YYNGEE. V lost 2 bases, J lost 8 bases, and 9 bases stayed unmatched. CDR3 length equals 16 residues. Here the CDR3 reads CASSVRGQGVGEKLFF. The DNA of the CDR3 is TGTGCCAGCAGCGTGCGTGGACAGGGGGTCGGGGAAAAACTGTTTTTT.

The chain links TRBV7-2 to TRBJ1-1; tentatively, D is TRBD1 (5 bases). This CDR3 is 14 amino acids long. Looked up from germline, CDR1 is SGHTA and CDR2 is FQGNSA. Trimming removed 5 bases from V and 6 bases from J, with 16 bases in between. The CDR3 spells CASSLLGGFSEAFF. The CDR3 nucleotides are TGTGCCAGCAGCCTACTCGGGGGGTTCTCTGAAGCTTTCTTT. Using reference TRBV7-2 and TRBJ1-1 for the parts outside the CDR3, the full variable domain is GAGVSQSPSNKVTEKGKDVELRCDPISGHTALYWYRQSLGQGLEFLIYFQGNSAPDKSGLPSDRFSAERTGGSVSTLTIQRTQQEDSAVYLCASSLLGGFSEAFFGQGTRLTVV.

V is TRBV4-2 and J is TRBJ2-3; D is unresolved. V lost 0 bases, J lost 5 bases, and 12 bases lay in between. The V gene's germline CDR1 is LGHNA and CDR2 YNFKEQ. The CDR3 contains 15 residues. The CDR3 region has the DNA TGTGCCAGCAGCCAAGATGGCCAGAGTAAAGATACGCAGTATTTT. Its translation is CASSQDGQSKDTQYF.

This CDR3 is CASLGQLSYEQYF. DNA of the CDR3: TGTGCCAGCCTAGGACAGCTCTCCTACGAGCAGTACTTC. This chain uses TRBV2 with TRBJ2-7; D may be TRBD1 (6 bases). Germline assignment: CDR1 SNHLY and CDR2 FYNNEI. The CDR3 consists of 13 residues. Trimming shortened V by 8 bases and J by 0 bases, and 11 bases separated the two germline ends.

The CDR3: CASRLQGATEAFF. The DNA of the CDR3 is TGTGCCAGCAGATTACAGGGGGCCACTGAAGCTTTCTTT. The rearrangement uses TRBV2 and TRBJ1-1; TRBD1 matches at 9 bases. The germline V gene has CDR1 SNHLY and CDR2 FYNNEI. With 6 bases clipped from V and 4 bases from J, the junction kept 3 bases outside the gene matches. There are 13 residues in the CDR3. The full variable domain, its missing parts supplied by reference TRBV2 and TRBJ1-1, is EPEVTQTPSHQVTQMGQEVILRCVPISNHLYFYWYRQILGQKVEFLVSFYNNEISEKSEIFDDQFSVERPDGSNFTLKIRSTKLEDSAMYFCASRLQGATEAFFGQGTRLTVV.

The chain's CDR3 is CASSSRGLAGTSSYEQYF. The CDR3 coding sequence is TGTGCCAGCAGCTCCCGGGGTCTAGCGGGGACAAGCTCCTACGAGCAGTACTTC. This chain uses TRBV13 with TRBJ2-7; 9 bases fit TRBD2. CDR3 length: 18 amino acids. Germline V CDR1 and CDR2: PRHDT, FYEKMQ (reference sequence). V lost 4 bases and J lost 0; bases outside the gene matches: 13.

For the CDR3, the DNA is TGTGCCAGCAGCCGGGGACAGGTGAACACTGAAGCTTTCTTT. It codes for CASSRGQVNTEAFF. The gene calls are TRBV7-2 and TRBJ1-1, with 8 bases fitting TRBD1. J lost 0 bases, V lost 5 bases, and 2 bases had no gene match. Looked up from germline, CDR1 is SGHTA and CDR2 is FQGNSA. The CDR3 has 14 amino acids.

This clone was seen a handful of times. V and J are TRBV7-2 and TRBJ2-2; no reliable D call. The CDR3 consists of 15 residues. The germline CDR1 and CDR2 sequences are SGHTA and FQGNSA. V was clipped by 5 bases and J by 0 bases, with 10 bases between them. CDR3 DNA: TGTGCCAGCAGCCCCCAAGGGACGAACACCGGGGAGCTGTTTTTT. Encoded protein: CASSPQGTNTGELFF.

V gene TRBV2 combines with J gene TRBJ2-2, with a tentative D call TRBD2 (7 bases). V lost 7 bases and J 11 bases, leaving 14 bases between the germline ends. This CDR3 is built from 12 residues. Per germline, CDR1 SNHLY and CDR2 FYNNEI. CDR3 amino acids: CASNQGRGELFF. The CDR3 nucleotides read TGTGCCAGCAATCAGGGGAGGGGCGAGCTGTTTTTT.

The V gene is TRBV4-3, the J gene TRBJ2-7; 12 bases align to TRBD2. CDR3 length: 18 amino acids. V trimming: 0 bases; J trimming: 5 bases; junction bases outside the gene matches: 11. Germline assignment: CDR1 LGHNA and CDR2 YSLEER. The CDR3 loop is CASSQDGLAGGLWHEQYF. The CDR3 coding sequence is TGCGCCAGCAGCCAAGATGGCCTAGCGGGGGGGCTATGGCACGAGCAGTACTTC.

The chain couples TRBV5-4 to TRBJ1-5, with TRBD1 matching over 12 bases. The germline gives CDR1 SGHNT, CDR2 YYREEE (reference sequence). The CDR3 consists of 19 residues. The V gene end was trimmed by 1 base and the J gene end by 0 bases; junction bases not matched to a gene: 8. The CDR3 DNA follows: TGTGCCAGCAGCTTGTCCGGGACAGGGGGCGACAATAGCAATCAGCCCCAGCATTTT. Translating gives CASSLSGTGGDNSNQPQHF.

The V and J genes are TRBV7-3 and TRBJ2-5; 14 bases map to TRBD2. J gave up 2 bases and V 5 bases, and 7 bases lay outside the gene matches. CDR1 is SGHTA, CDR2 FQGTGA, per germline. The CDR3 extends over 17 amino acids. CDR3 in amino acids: CASSPGLAGGIQETQYF. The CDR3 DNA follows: TGTGCCAGCAGCCCCGGACTAGCGGGGGGTATTCAAGAGACCCAGTACTTC.

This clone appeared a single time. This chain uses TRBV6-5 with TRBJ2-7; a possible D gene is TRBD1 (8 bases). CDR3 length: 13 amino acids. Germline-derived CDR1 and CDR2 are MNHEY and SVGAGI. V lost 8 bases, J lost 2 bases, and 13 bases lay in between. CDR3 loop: CASGGGQAYEQYF. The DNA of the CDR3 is TGTGCCAGCGGGGGGGGACAGGCCTACGAGCAGTACTTC.

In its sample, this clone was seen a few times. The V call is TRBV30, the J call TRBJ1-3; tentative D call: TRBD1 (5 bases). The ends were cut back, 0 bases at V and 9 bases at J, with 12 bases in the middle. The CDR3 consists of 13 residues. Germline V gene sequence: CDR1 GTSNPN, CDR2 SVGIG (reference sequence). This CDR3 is CAWSVVREGTIYF. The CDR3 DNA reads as TGTGCCTGGAGTGTTGTCAGGGAGGGCACCATATATTTT.

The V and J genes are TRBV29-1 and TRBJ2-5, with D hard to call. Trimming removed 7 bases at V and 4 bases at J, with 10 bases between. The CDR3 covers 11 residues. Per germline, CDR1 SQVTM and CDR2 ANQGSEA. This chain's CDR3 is CSGSRSETQYF. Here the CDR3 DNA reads TGCAGCGGCAGCCGGTCAGAGACCCAGTACTTC.

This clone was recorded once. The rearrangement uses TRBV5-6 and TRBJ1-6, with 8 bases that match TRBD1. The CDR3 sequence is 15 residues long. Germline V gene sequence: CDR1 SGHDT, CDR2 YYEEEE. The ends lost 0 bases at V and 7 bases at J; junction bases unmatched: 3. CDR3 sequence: CASSLVDRGNSPLHF. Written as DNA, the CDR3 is TGTGCCAGCAGCTTGGTCGACAGGGGCAATTCACCCCTCCACTTT.

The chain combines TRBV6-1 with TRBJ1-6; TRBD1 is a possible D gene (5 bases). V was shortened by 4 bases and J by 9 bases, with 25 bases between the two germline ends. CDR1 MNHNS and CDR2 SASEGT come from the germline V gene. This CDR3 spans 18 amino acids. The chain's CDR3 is CASSGAGYGSHKGSPLHF. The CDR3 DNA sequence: TGTGCCAGCAGTGGGGCAGGGTACGGATCCCACAAAGGTTCACCCCTCCACTTT.

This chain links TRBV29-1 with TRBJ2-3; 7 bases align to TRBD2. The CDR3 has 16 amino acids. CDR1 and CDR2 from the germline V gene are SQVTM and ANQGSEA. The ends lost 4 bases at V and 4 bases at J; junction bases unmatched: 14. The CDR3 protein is CSVGTDYSRGADTQYF. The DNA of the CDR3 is TGCAGCGTTGGAACCGACTACTCCCGGGGGGCAGATACGCAGTATTTT.

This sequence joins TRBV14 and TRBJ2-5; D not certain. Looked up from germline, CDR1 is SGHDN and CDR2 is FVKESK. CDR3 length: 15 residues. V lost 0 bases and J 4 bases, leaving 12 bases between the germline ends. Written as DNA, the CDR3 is TGTGCCAGCAGCCAAGATTCTAACCTCGTAGAGACCCAGTACTTC. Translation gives CASSQDSNLVETQYF.

The CDR3 bases are TGTGCCAGCAGTGGAGTCGGGACTGGACAGTTCTTC. Protein: CASSGVGTGQFF. V and J are TRBV6-1 and TRBJ2-1, with D perhaps matching TRBD2 (6 bases). With 4 bases removed from V and 13 bases from J, the gap between germline ends came to 14 bases. Germline values: CDR1 MNHNS, CDR2 SASEGT. This CDR3 contains 12 residues.

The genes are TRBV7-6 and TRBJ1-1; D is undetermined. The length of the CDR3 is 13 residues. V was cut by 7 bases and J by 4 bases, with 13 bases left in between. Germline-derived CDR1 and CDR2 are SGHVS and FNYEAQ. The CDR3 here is CASNLSPGTEAFF. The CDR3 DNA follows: TGTGCCAGCAACCTAAGCCCCGGCACTGAAGCTTTCTTT.

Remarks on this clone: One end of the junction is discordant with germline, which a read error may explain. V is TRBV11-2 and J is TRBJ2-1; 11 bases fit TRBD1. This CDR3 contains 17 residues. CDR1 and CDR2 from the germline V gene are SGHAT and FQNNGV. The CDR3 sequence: CASSFSIGTGGNNERFF. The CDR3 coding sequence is TGTGCCAGCAGCTTCTCAATTGGGACAGGGGGTAACAATGAGCGGTTCTTC.

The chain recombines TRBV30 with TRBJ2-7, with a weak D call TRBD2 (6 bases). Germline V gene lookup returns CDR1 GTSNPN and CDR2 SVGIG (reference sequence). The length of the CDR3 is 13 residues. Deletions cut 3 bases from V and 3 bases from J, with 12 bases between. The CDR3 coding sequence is TGTGCCTGGAGGGGAACCGGGGGCTACGAGCAGTACTTC. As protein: CAWRGTGGYEQYF.